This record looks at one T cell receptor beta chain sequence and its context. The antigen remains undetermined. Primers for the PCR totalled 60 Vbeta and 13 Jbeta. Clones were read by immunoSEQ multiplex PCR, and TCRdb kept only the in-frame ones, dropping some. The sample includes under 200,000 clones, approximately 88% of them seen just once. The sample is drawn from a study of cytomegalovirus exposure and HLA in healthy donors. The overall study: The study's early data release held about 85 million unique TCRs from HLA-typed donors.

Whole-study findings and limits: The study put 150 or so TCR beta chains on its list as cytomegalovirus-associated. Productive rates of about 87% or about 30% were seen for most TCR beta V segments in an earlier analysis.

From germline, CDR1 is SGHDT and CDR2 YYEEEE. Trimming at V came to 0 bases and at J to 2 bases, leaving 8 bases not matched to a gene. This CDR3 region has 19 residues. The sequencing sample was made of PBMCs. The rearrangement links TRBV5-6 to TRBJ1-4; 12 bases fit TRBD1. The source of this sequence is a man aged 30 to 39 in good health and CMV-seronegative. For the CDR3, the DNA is TGTGCCAGCAGCTTGGTCGGCCGGGACAGGGGGCAGACTAATGAAAAACTGTTTTTT. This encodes CASSLVGRDRGQTNEKLFF.